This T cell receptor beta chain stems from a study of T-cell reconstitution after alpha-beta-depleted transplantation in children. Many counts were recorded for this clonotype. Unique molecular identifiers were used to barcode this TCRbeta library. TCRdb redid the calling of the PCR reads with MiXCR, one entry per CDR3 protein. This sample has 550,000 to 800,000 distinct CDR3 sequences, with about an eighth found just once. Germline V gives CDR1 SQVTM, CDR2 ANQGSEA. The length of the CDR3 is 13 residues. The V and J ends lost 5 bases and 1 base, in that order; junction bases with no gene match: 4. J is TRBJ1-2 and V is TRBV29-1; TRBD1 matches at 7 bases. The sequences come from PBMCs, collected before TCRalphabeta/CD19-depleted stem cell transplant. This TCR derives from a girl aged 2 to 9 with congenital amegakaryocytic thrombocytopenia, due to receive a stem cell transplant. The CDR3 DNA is TGCAGCGTTCCGGGACAGAATAACTATGGCTACACCTTC. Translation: CSVPGQNNYGYTF. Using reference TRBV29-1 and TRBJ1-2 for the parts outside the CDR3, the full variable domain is SAVISQKPSRDICQRGTSLTIQCQVDSQVTMMFWYRQQPGQSLTLIATANQGSEATYESGFVIDKFPISRPNLTFSTLTVSNMSPEDSSIYLCSVPGQNNYGYTFGSGTRLTVV.